This entry lists 14 T cell receptor beta chains sequenced from one sample in a study of shared clonotypes between healthy human individuals. Sequencing was performed with immunoSEQ multiplex PCR; in TCRdb, only in-frame clones are kept and a portion is missing. The repertoire holds over a million clones, with roughly 96% as singletons. Material for sequencing was naive CD4+ T cells sorted from blood. Subset in this sample: CD45RA+ positively selected. Receptors originate from a man aged 25-40 years in good health.

The CDR3 is CASSLEGARTEAFF. The CDR3 nucleotides are TGTGCCAGCAGCTTAGAGGGGGCGCGGACTGAAGCTTTCTTT. The chain has TRBV7-9 and TRBJ1-1; the match to TRBD1 covers 7 bases. CDR3 length: 14 amino acids. The germline gives CDR1 SEHNR, CDR2 FQNEAQ (reference sequence). V lost 1 base and J lost 5; bases outside the gene matches: 4. Combining the CDR3 with reference TRBV7-9 and TRBJ1-1 gives the whole variable domain DTGVSQNPRHKITKRGQNVTFRCDPISEHNRLYWYRQTLGQGPEFLTYFQNEAQLEKSRLLSDRFSAERPKGSFSTLEIQRTEQGDSAMYLCASSLEGARTEAFFGQGTRLTVV.

The chain has TRBV2 and TRBJ1-1; D unresolved. The V gene's germline CDR1 is SNHLY and CDR2 FYNNEI. V was trimmed by 2 bases and J by 2 bases, leaving 9 bases between them. This CDR3 is 14 amino acids long. Here the CDR3 DNA reads TGTGCCAGCAGTGAATTGGTCGGTAACACTGAAGCTTTCTTT. This encodes CASSELVGNTEAFF. The whole variable domain, remainder taken from reference TRBV2 and TRBJ1-1, is EPEVTQTPSHQVTQMGQEVILRCVPISNHLYFYWYRQILGQKVEFLVSFYNNEISEKSEIFDDQFSVERPDGSNFTLKIRSTKLEDSAMYFCASSELVGNTEAFFGQGTRLTVV.

The V gene is TRBV2, the J gene TRBJ2-1; 7 positions agree with TRBD1. This CDR3 is 14 amino acids long. Germline values: CDR1 SNHLY, CDR2 FYNNEI. V was pared by 6 bases and J by 10 bases, with 12 bases of the junction left unmatched. CDR3 protein: CASRRDSQFAEQFF. CDR3 nucleotide sequence: TGTGCCAGCAGACGGGACAGCCAATTCGCGGAGCAGTTCTTC.

This clone was seen a single time. CDR3 nucleotides: TGTGCCAGCAGTACCCCTAGAGGGTTTTACAATGAGCAGTTCTTC. This encodes CASSTPRGFYNEQFF. V and J are TRBV28 and TRBJ2-1, with D perhaps matching TRBD2 (5 bases). Germline values: CDR1 MDHEN, CDR2 SYDVKM. The CDR3 length is 15 residues. Trimming pared 5 bases from V and 4 bases from J, leaving 15 bases between.

V gene TRBV21-1 combines with J gene TRBJ2-1. TRBV21-1 is recorded as a pseudogene. The CDR3 spans 10 residues. Here the CDR3 reads CAIPLDEQFF. In DNA form, the CDR3 reads TGTGCCATCCCCTTGGATGAGCAGTTCTTC.

The rearrangement links TRBV2 to TRBJ2-1, with a weak D call TRBD2 (6 bases). The V end lost 2 bases, the J end lost 5 bases, and 10 bases lay between the germline ends. The CDR3 has 14 amino acids. Germline V lookup: CDR1 SNHLY, CDR2 FYNNEI. The CDR3 reads CASSEQRVDNEQFF. CDR3 DNA sequence: TGTGCCAGCAGTGAACAGCGGGTGGACAATGAGCAGTTCTTC.

As for this clone: The same CDR3 is also encoded by other DNA sequences in this sample. The chain links TRBV6-5 to TRBJ2-7; no definite D call. Trimming stripped 4 bases from V and 1 base from J, with 5 bases between. This CDR3 contains 12 residues. CDR1 and CDR2 from the germline V gene are MNHEY and SVGAGI. For the CDR3, the DNA is TGTGCCAGCAGTTCTAGTTCCTACGAGCAGTACTTC. Translation gives CASSSSSYEQYF.

The genes are TRBV29-1 and TRBJ2-1; D may be TRBD1 (6 bases). This CDR3 is 14 amino acids long. V lost 3 bases and J lost 3, with 12 bases in between. CDR1 is SQVTM, CDR2 ANQGSEA, per germline. CDR3 region: CSVDKQGFYNEQFF. The DNA of the CDR3 is TGCAGCGTTGATAAACAGGGTTTCTACAATGAGCAGTTCTTC.

A note on this clone: The sample contains more than one DNA sequence encoding this CDR3. The V and J genes are TRBV18 and TRBJ1-1; 7 nucleotides line up with TRBD1. The CDR3 length is 13 residues. The germline V gene has CDR1 KGHSH and CDR2 LQKENI. The V segment lost 5 bases and the J segment 10 bases; nucleotides outside the gene matches: 10. CDR3 protein: CASSSLERTGAFF. In DNA, the CDR3 is TGTGCCAGCTCAAGCCTTGAAAGGACAGGAGCTTTCTTT.

This sequence joins TRBV4-2 and TRBJ2-7; 8 nucleotides agree with TRBD1. The CDR3 spans 14 residues. J lost 3 bases, V lost 5 bases, and 6 bases had no gene match. Germline CDR1 is LGHNA and CDR2 is YNFKEQ. The CDR3 region has the DNA TGTGCCAGCAGCTACAGGGGGGTAGGCTACGAGCAGTACTTC. This sequence encodes CASSYRGVGYEQYF.

V and J are TRBV11-2 and TRBJ2-7; D might be TRBD2 (5 bases). CDR3 length: 15 amino acids. Per the germline V gene, CDR1 is SGHAT and CDR2 is FQNNGV. V dropped 1 base and J dropped 4 bases, with 14 bases sitting between them. CDR3 nucleotides: TGTGCCAGCAGCTTAGCGGGGAGAAAGTCATACGAGCAGTACTTC. Residues: CASSLAGRKSYEQYF.

A note on this clone: Other DNA variants within this sample encode the same CDR3. The CDR3 region has the DNA TGCGCCAGCAGCCAAGTTAGCGGCACTGAAGCTTTCTTT. Translation gives CASSQVSGTEAFF. The V gene is TRBV4-3, the J gene TRBJ1-1; D gene unclear. CDR3 length equals 13 residues. Germline values: CDR1 LGHNA, CDR2 YSLEER. Trimming pared 1 base from V and 4 bases from J, leaving 7 bases between.

The V gene is TRBV29-1, the J gene TRBJ2-7; D perhaps matches TRBD2 (6 bases). V gave up 6 bases and J gave up 6 bases, with 18 bases separating them. The CDR3 totals 13 residues. CDR1 is SQVTM, CDR2 ANQGSEA, per germline. The CDR3 here is CSVGPFVGGEQYF. The DNA of the CDR3 is TGCAGCGTCGGGCCCTTTGTGGGGGGCGAGCAGTACTTC.

This chain uses TRBV10-3 with TRBJ2-2; 13 bases are a match to TRBD2. Trimming cost V 2 bases and J 2 bases; bases outside gene matches: 5. There are 18 residues in the CDR3. Germline assignment: CDR1 ENHRY and CDR2 SYGVKD. In nucleotides, the CDR3 is TGTGCCATCAGTGAGGCCCGACTAGCGGGAGGTAACACCGGGGAGCTGTTTTTT. It codes for CAISEARLAGGNTGELFF.